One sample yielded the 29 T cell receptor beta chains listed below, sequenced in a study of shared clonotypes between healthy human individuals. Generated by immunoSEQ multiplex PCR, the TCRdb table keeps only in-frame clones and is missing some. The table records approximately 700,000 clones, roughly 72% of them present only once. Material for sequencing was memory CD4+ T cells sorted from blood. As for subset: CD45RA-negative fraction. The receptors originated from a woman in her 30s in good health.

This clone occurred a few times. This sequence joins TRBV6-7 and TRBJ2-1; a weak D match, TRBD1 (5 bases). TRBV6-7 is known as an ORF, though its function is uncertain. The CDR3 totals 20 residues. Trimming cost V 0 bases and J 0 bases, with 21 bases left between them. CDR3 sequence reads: CASSYSIIWLQVISYNEQFF. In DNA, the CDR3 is TGTGCCAGCAGTTACTCGATAATCTGGCTACAGGTTATCTCCTACAATGAGCAGTTCTTC.

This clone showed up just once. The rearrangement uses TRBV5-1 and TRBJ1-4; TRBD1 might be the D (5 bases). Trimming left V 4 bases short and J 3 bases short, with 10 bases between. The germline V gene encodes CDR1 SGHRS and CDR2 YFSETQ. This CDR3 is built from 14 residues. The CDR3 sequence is CASSPWGANEKLFF. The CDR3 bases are TGCGCCAGCAGCCCATGGGGGGCTAATGAAAAACTGTTTTTT.

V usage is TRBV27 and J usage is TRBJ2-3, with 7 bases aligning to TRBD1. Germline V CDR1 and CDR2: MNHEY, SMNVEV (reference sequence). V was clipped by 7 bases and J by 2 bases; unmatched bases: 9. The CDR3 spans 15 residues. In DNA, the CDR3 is TGTGCCAGCACCTCAGGGGGAAGTGACACAGATACGCAGTATTTT. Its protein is CASTSGGSDTDTQYF.

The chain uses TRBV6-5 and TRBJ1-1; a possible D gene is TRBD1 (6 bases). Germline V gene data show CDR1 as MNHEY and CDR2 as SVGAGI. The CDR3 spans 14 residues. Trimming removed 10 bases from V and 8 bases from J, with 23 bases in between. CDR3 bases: TGTGCCATAGGACAGTCTAAAGGCCGGTCAGAAGCTTTCTTT. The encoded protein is CAIGQSKGRSEAFF.

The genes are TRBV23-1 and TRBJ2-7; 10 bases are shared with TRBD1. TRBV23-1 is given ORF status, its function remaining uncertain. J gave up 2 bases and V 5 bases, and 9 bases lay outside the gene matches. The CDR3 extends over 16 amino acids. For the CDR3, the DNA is TGCGCCAGCAGTATTACCCGGGACAGGGGAACCTACGAGCAGTACTTC. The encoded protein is CASSITRDRGTYEQYF.

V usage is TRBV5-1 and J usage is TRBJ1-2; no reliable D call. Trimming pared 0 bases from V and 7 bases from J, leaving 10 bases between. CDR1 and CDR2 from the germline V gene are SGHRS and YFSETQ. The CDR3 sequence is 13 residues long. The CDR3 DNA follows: TGCGCCAGCAGCTTGGCAGACCCGTCTGGCTACACCTTC. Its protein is CASSLADPSGYTF.

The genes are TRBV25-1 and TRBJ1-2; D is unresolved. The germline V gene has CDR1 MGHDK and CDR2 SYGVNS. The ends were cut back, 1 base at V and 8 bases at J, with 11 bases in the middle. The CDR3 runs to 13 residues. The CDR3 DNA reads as TGTGCCAGCAGTGAATCCCATACTCCGGGCTACACCTTC. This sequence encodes CASSESHTPGYTF.

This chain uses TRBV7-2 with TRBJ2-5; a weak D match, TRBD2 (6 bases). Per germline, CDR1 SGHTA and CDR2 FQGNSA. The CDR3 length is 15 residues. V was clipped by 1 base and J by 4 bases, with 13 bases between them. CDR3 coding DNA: TGTGCCAGCAGCTTAGTGGGCGGAGCGGGAGAGACCCAGTACTTC. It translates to CASSLVGGAGETQYF.

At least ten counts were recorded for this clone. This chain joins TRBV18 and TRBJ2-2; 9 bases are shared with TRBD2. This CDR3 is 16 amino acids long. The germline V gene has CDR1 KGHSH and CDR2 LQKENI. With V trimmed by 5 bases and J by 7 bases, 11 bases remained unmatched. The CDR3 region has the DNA TGTGCCAGCTCAACGGCGAGCGGGAGGAAGGTCGGGGAGCTGTTTTTT. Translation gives CASSTASGRKVGELFF. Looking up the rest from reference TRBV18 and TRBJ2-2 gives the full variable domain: NAGVMQNPRHLVRRRGQEARLRCSPMKGHSHVYWYRQLPEEGLKFMVYLQKENIIDESGMPKERFSAEFPKEGPSILRIQQVVRGDSAAYFCASSTASGRKVGELFFGEGSRLTVL.

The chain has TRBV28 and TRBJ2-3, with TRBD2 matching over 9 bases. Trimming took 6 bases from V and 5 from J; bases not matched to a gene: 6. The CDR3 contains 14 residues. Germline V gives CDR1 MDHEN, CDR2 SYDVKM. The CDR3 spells CASSLAGEGDTQYF. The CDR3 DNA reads TGTGCCAGCAGCTTAGCGGGAGAGGGAGATACGCAGTATTTT.

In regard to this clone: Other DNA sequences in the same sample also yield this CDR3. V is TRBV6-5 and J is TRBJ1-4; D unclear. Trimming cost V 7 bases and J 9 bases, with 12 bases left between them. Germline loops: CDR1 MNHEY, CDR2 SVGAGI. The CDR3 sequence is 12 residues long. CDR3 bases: TGTGCCAGCACCTCCTCCAGTCAAAAACTGTTTTTT. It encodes CASTSSSQKLFF.

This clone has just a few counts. DNA for the CDR3: TGTGCCAGCAGTTTTAGTGGTCAGGGTAGGGCTGGAAACACCATATATTTT. It encodes CASSFSGQGRAGNTIYF. The chain carries TRBV28 and TRBJ1-3, with D maybe TRBD1 (5 bases). The CDR3 has 17 residues. The ends were cut back, 3 bases at V and 2 bases at J, with 17 bases in the middle. The germline gives CDR1 MDHEN, CDR2 SYDVKM. The whole variable domain, remainder taken from reference TRBV28 and TRBJ1-3, is DVKVTQSSRYLVKRTGEKVFLECVQDMDHENMFWYRQDPGLGLRLIYFSYDVKMKEKGDIPEGYSVSREKKERFSLILESASTNQTSMYLCASSFSGQGRAGNTIYFGEGSWLTVV.

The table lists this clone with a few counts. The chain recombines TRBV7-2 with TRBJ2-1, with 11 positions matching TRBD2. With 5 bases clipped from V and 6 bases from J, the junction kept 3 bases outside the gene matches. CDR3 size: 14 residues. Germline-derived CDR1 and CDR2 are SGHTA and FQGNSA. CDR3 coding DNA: TGTGCCAGCAGCGGGACTAGCGGTCGCAATGAGCAGTTCTTC. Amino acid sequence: CASSGTSGRNEQFF.

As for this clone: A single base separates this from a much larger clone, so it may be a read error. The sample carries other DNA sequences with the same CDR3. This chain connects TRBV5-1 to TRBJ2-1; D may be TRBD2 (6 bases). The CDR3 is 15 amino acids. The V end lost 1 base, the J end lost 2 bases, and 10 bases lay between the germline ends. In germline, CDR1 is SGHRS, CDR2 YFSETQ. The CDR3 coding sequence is TGCGCCAGCAGCTTGAGTAGCGGAGCCTACAATGAGCAGTTCTTC. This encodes CASSLSSGAYNEQFF. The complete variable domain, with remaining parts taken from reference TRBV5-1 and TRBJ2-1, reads KAGVTQTPRYLIKTRGQQVTLSCSPISGHRSVSWYQQTPGQGLQFLFEYFSETQRNKGNFPGRFSGRQFSNSRSEMNVSTLELGDSALYLCASSLSSGAYNEQFFGPGTRLTVL.

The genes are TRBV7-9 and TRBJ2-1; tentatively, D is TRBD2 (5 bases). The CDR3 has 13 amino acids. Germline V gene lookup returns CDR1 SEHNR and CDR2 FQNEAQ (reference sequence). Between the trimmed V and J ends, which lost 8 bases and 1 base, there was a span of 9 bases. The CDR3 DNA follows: TGTGCCAGCGTGGAGGTTTCCTACAATGAGCAGTTCTTC. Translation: CASVEVSYNEQFF.

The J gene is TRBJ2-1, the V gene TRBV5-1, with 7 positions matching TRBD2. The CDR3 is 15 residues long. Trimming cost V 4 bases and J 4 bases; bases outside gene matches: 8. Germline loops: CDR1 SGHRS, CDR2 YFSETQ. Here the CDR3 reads CASSVSTSAYNEQFF. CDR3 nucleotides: TGCGCCAGCAGCGTTAGCACTAGCGCGTACAATGAGCAGTTCTTC. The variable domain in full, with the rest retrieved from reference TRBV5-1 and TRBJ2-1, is KAGVTQTPRYLIKTRGQQVTLSCSPISGHRSVSWYQQTPGQGLQFLFEYFSETQRNKGNFPGRFSGRQFSNSRSEMNVSTLELGDSALYLCASSVSTSAYNEQFFGPGTRLTVL.

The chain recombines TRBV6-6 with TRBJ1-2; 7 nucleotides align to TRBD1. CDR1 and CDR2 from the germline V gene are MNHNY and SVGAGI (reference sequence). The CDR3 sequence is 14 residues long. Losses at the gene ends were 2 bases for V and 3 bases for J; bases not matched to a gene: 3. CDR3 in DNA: TGTGCCAGCAGTTACGGGGACAGAGACTATGGCTACACCTTC. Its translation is CASSYGDRDYGYTF.

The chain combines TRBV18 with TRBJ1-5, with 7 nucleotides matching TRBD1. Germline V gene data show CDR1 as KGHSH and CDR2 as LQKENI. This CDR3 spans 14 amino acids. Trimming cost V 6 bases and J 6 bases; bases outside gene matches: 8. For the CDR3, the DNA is TGTGCCAGCTCGCCAGACAGGGCTCTTCAGCCCCAGCATTTT. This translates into CASSPDRALQPQHF.

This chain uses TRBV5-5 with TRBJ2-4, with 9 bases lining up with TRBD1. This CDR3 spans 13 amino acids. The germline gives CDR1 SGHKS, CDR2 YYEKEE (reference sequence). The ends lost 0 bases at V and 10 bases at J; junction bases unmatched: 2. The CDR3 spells CASSLGTGEIQYF. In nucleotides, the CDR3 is TGTGCCAGCAGCTTGGGGACAGGGGAAATTCAGTACTTC.

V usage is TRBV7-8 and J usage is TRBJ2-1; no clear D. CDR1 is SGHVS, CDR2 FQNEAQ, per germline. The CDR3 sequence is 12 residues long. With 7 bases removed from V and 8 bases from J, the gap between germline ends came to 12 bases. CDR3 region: CASTNLRYEQFF. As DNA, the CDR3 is TGTGCCAGCACCAACTTACGGTATGAGCAGTTCTTC.

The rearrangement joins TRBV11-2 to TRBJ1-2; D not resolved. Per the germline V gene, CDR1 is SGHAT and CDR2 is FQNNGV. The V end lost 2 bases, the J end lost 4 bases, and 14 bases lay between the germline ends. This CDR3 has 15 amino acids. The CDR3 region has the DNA TGTGCCAGCAGCTTACAGATAGGCGGGAGCTATGGCTACACCTTC. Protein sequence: CASSLQIGGSYGYTF.

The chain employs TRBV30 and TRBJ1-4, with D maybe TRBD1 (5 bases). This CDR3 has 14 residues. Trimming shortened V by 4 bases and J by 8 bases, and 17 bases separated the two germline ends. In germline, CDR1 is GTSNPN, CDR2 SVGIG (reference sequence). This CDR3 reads CAWTPPRVGEKLFF. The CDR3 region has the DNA TGTGCCTGGACCCCACCCAGGGTGGGGGAAAAACTGTTTTTT.

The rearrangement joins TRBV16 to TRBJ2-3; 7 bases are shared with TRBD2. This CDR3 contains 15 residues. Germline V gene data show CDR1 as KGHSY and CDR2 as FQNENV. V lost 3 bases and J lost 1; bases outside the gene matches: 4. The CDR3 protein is CASSHGTTGTDTQYF. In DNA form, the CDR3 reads TGTGCCAGCAGCCATGGGACTACAGGCACAGATACGCAGTATTTT.

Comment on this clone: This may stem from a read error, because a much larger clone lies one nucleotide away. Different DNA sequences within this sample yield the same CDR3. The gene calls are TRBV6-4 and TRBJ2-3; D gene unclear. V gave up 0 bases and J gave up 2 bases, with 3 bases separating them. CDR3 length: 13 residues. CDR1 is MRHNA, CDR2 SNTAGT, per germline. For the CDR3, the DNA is TGTGCCAGCAGTGACTCGGCCACAGATACGCAGTATTTT. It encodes CASSDSATDTQYF.

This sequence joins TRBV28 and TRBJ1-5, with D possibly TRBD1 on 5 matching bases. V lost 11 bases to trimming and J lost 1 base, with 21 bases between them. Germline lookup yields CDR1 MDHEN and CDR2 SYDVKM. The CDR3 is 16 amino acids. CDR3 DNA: TGTGCCGCCGGGGGTCGACTTGCCCTCAGCAATCAGCCCCAGCATTTT. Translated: CAAGGRLALSNQPQHF.

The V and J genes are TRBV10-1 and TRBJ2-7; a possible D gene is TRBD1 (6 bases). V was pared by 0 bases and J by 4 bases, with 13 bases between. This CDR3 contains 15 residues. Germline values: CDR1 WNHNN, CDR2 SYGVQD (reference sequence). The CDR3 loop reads CASSESVQGQYEQYF. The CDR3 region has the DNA TGCGCCAGCAGTGAGTCGGTCCAGGGGCAGTACGAGCAGTACTTC.

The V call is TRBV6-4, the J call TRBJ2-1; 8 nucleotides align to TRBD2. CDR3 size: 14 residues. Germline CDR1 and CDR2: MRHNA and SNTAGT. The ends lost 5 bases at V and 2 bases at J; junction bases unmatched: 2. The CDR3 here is CASSMGLAYNEQFF. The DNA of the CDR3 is TGTGCCAGCAGTATGGGACTAGCCTACAATGAGCAGTTCTTC.

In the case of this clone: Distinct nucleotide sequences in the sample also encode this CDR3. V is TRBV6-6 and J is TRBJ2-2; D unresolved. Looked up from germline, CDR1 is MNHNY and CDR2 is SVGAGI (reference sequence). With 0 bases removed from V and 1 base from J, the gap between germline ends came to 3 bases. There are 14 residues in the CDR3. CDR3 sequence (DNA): TGTGCCAGCAGTTACTCAGGGAACACCGGGGAGCTGTTTTTT. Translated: CASSYSGNTGELFF.

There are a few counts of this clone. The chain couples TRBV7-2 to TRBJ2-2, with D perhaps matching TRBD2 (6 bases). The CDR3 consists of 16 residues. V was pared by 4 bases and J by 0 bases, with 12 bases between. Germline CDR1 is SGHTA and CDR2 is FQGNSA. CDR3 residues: CASSSVGGANTGELFF. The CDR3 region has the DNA TGTGCCAGCAGCTCCGTCGGCGGGGCGAACACCGGGGAGCTGTTTTTT.